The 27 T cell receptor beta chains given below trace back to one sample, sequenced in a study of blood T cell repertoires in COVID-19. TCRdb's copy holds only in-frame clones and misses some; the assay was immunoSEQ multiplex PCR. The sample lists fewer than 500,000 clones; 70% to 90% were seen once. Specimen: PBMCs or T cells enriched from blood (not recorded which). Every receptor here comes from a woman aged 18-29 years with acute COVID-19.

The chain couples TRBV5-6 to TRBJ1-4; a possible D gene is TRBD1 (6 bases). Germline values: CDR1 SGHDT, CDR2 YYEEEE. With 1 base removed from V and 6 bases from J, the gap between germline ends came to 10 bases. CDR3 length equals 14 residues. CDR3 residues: CASSLRAGDEKLFF. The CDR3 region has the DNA TGTGCCAGCAGCTTGAGGGCAGGGGATGAAAAACTGTTTTTT.

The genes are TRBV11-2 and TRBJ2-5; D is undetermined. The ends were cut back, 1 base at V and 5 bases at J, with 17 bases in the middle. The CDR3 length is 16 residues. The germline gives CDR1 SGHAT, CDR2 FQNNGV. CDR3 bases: TGTGCCAGCAGCTTAGTCGGTCAGGCCATTTTGGAGACCCAGTACTTC. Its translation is CASSLVGQAILETQYF.

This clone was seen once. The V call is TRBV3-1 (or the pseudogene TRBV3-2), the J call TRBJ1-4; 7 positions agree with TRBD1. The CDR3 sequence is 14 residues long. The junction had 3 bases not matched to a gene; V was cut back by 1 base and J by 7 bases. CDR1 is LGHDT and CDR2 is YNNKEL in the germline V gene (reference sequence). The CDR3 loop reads CASSQGDRAEKLFF. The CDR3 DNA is TGTGCCAGCAGCCAAGGAGACAGGGCTGAAAAACTGTTTTTT.

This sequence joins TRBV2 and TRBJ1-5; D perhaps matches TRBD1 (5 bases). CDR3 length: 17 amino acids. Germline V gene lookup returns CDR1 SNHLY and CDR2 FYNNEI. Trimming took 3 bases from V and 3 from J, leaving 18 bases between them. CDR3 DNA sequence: TGTGCCAGCAGTGATCGTTGGAGGGGAGAGATCAATCAGCCCCAGCATTTT. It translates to CASSDRWRGEINQPQHF.

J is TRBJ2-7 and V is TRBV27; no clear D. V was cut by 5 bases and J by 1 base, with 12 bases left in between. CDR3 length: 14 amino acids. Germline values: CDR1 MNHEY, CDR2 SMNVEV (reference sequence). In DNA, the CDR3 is TGTGCCAGCAGTCCCTACGTGAGGTCCTACGAGCAGTACTTC. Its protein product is CASSPYVRSYEQYF.

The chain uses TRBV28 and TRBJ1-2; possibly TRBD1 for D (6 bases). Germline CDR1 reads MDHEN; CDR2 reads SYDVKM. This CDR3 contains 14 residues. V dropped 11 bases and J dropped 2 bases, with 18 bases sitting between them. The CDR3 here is CALGSGRGNYGYTF. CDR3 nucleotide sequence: TGTGCCCTGGGAAGTGGCAGGGGAAACTATGGCTACACCTTC.

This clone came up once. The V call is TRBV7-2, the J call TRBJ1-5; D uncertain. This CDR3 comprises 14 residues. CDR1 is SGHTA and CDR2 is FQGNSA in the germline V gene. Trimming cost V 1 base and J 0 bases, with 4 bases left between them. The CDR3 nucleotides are TGTGCCAGCAGCTTAGACGGTAGCAATCAGCCCCAGCATTTT. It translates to CASSLDGSNQPQHF.

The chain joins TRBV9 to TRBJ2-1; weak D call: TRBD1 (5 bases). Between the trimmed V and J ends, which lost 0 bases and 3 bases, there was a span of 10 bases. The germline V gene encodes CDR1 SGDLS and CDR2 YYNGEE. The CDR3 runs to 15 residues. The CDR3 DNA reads TGTGCCAGCAGCGTAGCATATAGGGGCTACAATGAGCAGTTCTTC. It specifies CASSVAYRGYNEQFF.

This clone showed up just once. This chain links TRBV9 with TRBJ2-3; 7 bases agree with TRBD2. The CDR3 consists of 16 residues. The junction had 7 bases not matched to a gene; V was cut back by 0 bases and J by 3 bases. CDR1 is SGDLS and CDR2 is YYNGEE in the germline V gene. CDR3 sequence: CASSVAPGGGTDTQYF. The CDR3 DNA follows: TGTGCCAGCAGCGTAGCTCCGGGAGGTGGAACAGATACGCAGTATTTT.

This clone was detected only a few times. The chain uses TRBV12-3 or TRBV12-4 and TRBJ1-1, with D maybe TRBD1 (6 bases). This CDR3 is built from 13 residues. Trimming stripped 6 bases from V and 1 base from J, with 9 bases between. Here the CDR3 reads CASSLTGNTEAFF. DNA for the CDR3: TGTGCCAGCAGCTTGACAGGGAACACTGAAGCTTTCTTT.

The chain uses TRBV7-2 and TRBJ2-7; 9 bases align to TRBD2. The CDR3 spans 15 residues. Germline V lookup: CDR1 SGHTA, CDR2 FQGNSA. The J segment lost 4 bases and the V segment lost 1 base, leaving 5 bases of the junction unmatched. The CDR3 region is CASSLVGSGGYEQYF. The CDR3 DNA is TGTGCCAGCAGCTTAGTAGGTAGCGGGGGTTACGAGCAGTACTTC. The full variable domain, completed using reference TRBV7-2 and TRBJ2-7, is GAGVSQSPSNKVTEKGKDVELRCDPISGHTALYWYRQSLGQGLEFLIYFQGNSAPDKSGLPSDRFSAERTGGSVSTLTIQRTQQEDSAVYLCASSLVGSGGYEQYFGPGTRLTVT.

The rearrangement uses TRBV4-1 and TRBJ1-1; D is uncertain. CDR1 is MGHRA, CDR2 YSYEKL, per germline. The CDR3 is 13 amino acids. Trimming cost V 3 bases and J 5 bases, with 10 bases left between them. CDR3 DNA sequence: TGCGCCAGCAGCCAGCCCCAGGAAACTGAAGCTTTCTTT. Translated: CASSQPQETEAFF.

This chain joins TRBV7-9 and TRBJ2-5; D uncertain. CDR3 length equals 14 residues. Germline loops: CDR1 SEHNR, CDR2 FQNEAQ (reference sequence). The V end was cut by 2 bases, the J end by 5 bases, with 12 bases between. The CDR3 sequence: CASSLQLGRETQYF. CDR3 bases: TGTGCCAGCAGCTTACAGCTAGGTCGCGAGACCCAGTACTTC.

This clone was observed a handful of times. The CDR3 spells CASSTQGPTSYGYTF. CDR3 bases: TGTGCCAGCAGCACACAGGGTCCCACATCCTATGGCTACACCTTC. The chain is built from TRBV7-2 and TRBJ1-2, with D possibly matching TRBD1 (6 bases). The CDR3 totals 15 residues. Trimming removed 5 bases at V and 4 bases at J, with 17 bases between. Germline lookup yields CDR1 SGHTA and CDR2 FQGNSA.

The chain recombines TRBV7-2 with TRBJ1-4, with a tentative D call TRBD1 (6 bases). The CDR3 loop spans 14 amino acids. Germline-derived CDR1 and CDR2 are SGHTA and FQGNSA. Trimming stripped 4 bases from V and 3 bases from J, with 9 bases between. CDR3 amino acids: CASSSRTANEKLFF. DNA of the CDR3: TGTGCCAGCAGCTCCCGGACAGCTAATGAAAAACTGTTTTTT.

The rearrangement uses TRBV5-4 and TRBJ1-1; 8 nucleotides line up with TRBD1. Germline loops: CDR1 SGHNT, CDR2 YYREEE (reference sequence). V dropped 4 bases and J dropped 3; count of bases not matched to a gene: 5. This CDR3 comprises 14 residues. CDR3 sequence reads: CASSPQGGDTEAFF. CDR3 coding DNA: TGTGCCAGCAGCCCACAGGGGGGAGACACTGAAGCTTTCTTT. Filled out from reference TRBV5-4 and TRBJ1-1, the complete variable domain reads ETGVTQSPTHLIKTRGQQVTLRCSSQSGHNTVSWYQQALGQGPQFIFQYYREEENGRGNFPPRFSGLQFPNYSSELNVNALELDDSALYLCASSPQGGDTEAFFGQGTRLTVV.

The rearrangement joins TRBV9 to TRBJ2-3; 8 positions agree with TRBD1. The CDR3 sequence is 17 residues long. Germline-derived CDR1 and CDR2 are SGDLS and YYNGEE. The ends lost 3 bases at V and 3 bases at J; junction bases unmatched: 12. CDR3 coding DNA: TGTGCCAGCAGCGGACGACAGGGGAGGAGTGGGACAGATACGCAGTATTTT. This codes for CASSGRQGRSGTDTQYF.

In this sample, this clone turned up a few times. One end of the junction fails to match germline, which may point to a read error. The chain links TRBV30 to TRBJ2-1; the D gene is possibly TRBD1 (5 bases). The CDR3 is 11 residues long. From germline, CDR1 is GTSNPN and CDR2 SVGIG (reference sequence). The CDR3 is CAWSGYTEQFF. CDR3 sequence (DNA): TGTGCCTGGTCAGGGTACACTGAGCAGTTCTTC. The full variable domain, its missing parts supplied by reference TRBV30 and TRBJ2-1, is SQTIHQWPATLVQPVGSPLSLECTVEGTSNPNLYWYRQAAGRGLQLLFYSVGIGQISSEVPQNLSASRPQDRQFILSSKKLLLSDSGFYLCAWSGYTEQFFGPGTRLTVL.

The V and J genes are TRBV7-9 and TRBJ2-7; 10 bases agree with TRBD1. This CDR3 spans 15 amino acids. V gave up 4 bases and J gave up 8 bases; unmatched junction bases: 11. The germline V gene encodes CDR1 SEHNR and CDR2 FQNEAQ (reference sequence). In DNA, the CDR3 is TGTGCCAGCAGCTCGGACAGGGGGGCCTCTACGCAGCAGTACTTC. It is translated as CASSSDRGASTQQYF.

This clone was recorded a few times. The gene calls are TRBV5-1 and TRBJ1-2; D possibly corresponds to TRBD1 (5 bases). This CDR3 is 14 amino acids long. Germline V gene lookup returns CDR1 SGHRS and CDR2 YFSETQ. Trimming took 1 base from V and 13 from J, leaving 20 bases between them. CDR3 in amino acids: CASSLNSGGALGTF. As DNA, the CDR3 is TGCGCCAGCAGCTTGAACTCCGGGGGAGCGTTAGGCACCTTC.

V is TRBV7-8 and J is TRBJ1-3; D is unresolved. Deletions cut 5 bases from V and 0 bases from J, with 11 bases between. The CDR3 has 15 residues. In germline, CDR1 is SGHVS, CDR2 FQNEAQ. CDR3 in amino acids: CASSLHPGSGNTIYF. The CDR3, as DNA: TGTGCCAGCAGCCTGCACCCAGGCTCTGGAAACACCATATATTTT.

The CDR3 spells CASRVGTVGADTQYF. Written as DNA, the CDR3 is TGTGCCAGCAGGGTCGGGACAGTGGGTGCAGATACGCAGTATTTT. The chain recombines TRBV27 with TRBJ2-3; 7 nucleotides line up with TRBD1. Losses at the gene ends were 6 bases for V and 4 bases for J; bases not matched to a gene: 10. This CDR3 has 15 residues. Germline V gene data show CDR1 as MNHEY and CDR2 as SMNVEV (reference sequence).

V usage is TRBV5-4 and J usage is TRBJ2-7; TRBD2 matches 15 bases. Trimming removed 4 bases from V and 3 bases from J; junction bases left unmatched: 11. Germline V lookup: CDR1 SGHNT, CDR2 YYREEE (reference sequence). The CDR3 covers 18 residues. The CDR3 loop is CASSQWTSGGAEDYEQYF. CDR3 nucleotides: TGTGCCAGCAGCCAATGGACTAGCGGGGGGGCTGAAGACTACGAGCAGTACTTC.

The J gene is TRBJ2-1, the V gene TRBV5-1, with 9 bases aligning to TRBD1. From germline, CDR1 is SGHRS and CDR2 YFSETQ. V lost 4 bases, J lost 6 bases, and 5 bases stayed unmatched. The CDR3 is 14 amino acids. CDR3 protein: CASSQGQGANEQFF. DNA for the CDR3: TGCGCCAGCAGCCAGGGACAGGGTGCCAATGAGCAGTTCTTC. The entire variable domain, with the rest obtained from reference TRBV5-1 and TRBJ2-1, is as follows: KAGVTQTPRYLIKTRGQQVTLSCSPISGHRSVSWYQQTPGQGLQFLFEYFSETQRNKGNFPGRFSGRQFSNSRSEMNVSTLELGDSALYLCASSQGQGANEQFFGPGTRLTVL.

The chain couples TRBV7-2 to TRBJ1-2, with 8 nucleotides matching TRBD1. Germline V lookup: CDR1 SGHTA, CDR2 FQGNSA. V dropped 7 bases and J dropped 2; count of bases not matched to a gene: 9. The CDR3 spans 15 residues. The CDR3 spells CASNLDRGRNYGYTF. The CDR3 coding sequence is TGTGCCAGCAATCTTGACAGGGGAAGGAACTATGGCTACACCTTC.

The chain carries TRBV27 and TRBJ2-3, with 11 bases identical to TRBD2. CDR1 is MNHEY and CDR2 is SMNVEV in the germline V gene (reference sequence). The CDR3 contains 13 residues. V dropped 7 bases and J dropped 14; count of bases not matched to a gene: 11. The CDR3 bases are TGTGCCAGCAAGGGGGTAGCGGGAGGGCCGTGGTATTTT. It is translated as CASKGVAGGPWYF.

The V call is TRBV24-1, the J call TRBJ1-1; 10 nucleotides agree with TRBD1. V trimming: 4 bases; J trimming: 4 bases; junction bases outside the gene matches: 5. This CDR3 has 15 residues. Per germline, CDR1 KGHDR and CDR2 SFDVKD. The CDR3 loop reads CATSDTRQGATEAFF. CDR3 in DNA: TGTGCCACCAGTGACACAAGACAGGGGGCCACTGAAGCTTTCTTT.